This TCR beta chain originates from a study of siplizumab effects on memory and regulatory T cells. The germline gives CDR1 MNHNY, CDR2 SVGAGI (reference sequence). V dropped 4 bases and J dropped 1 base, with 9 bases sitting between them. The CDR3 extends over 14 amino acids. This table comes from immunoSEQ multiplex PCR, and its TCRdb copy is limited to in-frame clones, with some not included. This sample has some 56,000 clones, with just over 95% found just once. The chain has TRBV6-6 and TRBJ2-3; no firm D call. The receptor comes from a human donor in good health. Specimen: naive CD8+ T cells sorted from blood. This CDR3 is CASSWTWGTDTQYF. CDR3 nucleotides: TGTGCCAGCAGTTGGACCTGGGGCACAGATACGCAGTATTTT.